Following are 21 T cell receptor delta chains from one sample sequenced in a study of gamma-delta chains in newborns, infants, children. TCRdb re-processed the reads using CATT. The sample holds about 4,500 delta-chain clones, about 3.1% seen once. The sequenced material came from blood. The receptors were gathered from a child who was a newborn, infant or young child, either healthy, febrile or measles-vaccinated (not recorded which).

This clone was counted between two and nine times. The TCRdb record carries a much larger clone's protein, which differs from this DNA's translation at residue 12; a read error is the likely cause, and the protein listed here is the DNA translation. The rearrangement joins TRDV2 to TRDJ3; TRDD3 matches at 9 bases. This CDR3 is 18 amino acids long. In germline, CDR1 is GEAIGNYY, CDR2 EKD. The CDR3 DNA follows: TGTGCCTGTGACGCTCTGGGGGATGAAGGCTGGGGCACCCGACAGATGTTTTTC. Protein product: CACDALGDEGWGTRQMFF.

This clone has just a few counts. A much larger clone lies a single base off, so this may be a read error. The chain carries TRDV2 and TRDJ3; TRDD3 agrees at 9 bases. The CDR3 has 22 residues. Trimming took 0 bases from V and 3 from J; bases not matched to a gene: 17. Germline V gives CDR1 GEAIGNYY, CDR2 EKD. The CDR3 sequence is CACDTVRGIPTPGFWDTRQMFF. Here the CDR3 DNA reads TGTGCCTGTGACACCGTTCGGGGGATACCCACCCCCGGCTTCTGGGACACCCGACAGATGTTTTTC.

The sample holds a few counts of this clone. TCRdb assigns this DNA the protein of a much larger clone, which departs from its translation at residue 3; this likely reflects a read error, and the protein shown comes from translating the DNA. The genes are TRDV2 and TRDJ1; 7 positions agree with TRDD3. The CDR3 totals 16 residues. The germline CDR1 and CDR2 sequences are GEAIGNYY and EKD. CDR3 protein: CAGDTVEVGIKEKLIF. The CDR3 nucleotides are TGTGCCGGTGACACGGTTGAGGTGGGGATAAAGGAAAAACTCATCTTT.

This clone was seen a few times. The protein given by TCRdb reflects a much larger clone and differs at residue 8 from this DNA's translation, likely from a read error; the protein shown is the DNA's translation. V is TRDV2 and J is TRDJ3; 8 nucleotides agree with TRDD3. The V gene's germline CDR1 is GEAIGNYY and CDR2 EKD. The CDR3 is 18 residues long. V trimming: 3 bases; J trimming: 0 bases; junction bases outside the gene matches: 6. DNA of the CDR3: TGTGCCTGTGACGTACTGGGGGCTACCTCCTGGGACACCCGACAGATGTTTTTC. Translating it yields CACDVLGATSWDTRQMFF.

This clone was detected only a few times. A far larger clone is just one base off, so this is likely a read error. This chain uses TRDV2 with TRDJ1; D unresolved. With 3 bases removed from V and 0 bases from J, the gap between germline ends came to 4 bases. Germline V gene data show CDR1 as GEAIGNYY and CDR2 as EKD. This CDR3 has 12 amino acids. In DNA form, the CDR3 reads TGTGCCTGTGACGACTACACCGATAAACTCATCTTT. As protein: CACDDYTDKLIF.

This clone has just a few counts. The chain is built from TRDV2 and TRDJ3; D might be TRDD3 (5 bases). The V gene lost 0 bases and the J gene lost 1 base, with 12 bases spanning the gap. In germline, CDR1 is GEAIGNYY, CDR2 EKD. The CDR3 runs to 18 residues. The CDR3 nucleotides are TGTGCCTGTGACACCCGGGGGGTACATTCCTGGGACACCCGACAGATGTTTTTC. Translating it yields CACDTRGVHSWDTRQMFF.

The chain carries TRDV2 and TRDJ2; 9 bases agree with TRDD3. V shed 0 bases, J shed 7 bases, and the junction held 5 bases outside the gene matches. CDR1 is GEAIGNYY and CDR2 is EKD in the germline V gene. The CDR3 covers 15 residues. CDR3 loop: CACDTLGDWEAQLFF. For the CDR3, the DNA is TGTGCCTGTGACACCCTGGGGGATTGGGAAGCACAACTCTTCTTT.

About this clone itself: TCRdb's protein, taken from a much larger clone, differs from this DNA's translation at residue 7, likely owing to a read error; the protein displayed comes from the DNA. Different DNA sequences within this sample yield the same CDR3. This rearrangement joins TRDV2 to TRDJ3, with D perhaps TRDD3 (5 bases). CDR1 is GEAIGNYY and CDR2 is EKD in the germline V gene. CDR3 length: 18 amino acids. V lost 1 base to trimming and J lost 0 bases, with 12 bases between them. DNA for the CDR3: TGTGCCTGTGACACGGTGAGGGATCGCTCCTGGGACACCCGACAGATGTTTTTC. Residues: CACDTVRDRSWDTRQMFF.

On this clone: A far larger clone is off by one base, so a read error is likely. J is TRDJ3 and V is TRDV2; TRDD3 matches at 8 bases. Germline assignment: CDR1 GEAIGNYY and CDR2 EKD. After removal of 1 base from V and 1 base from J, the junction contained 5 bases not matched to a gene. The CDR3 is made up of 18 amino acids. The CDR3 is CACDTGGSASWDTRQMFF. The CDR3 coding sequence is TGTGCCTGTGACACTGGGGGATCCGCGTCCTGGGACACCCGACAGATGTTTTTC.

Only a few counts were recorded for this clone. With a much larger clone just one base away, this may be a read error. This same CDR3 is encoded by further DNA sequences in the sample. V and J are TRDV2 and TRDJ3; 8 nucleotides align to TRDD3. Germline values: CDR1 GEAIGNYY, CDR2 EKD. CDR3 length equals 20 residues. CDR3 loop: CACDTAQYWGVSWDTRQMFF. For the CDR3, the DNA is TGTGCCTGTGACACCGCACAGTACTGGGGGGTCTCCTGGGACACCCGACAGATGTTCTTC.

Regarding this clone: A much bigger clone sits one base away, suggesting this may be a read error. The same CDR3 can be traced to other DNA sequences in this sample. The V and J genes are TRDV2 and TRDJ3, with TRDD3 matching 8 bases. V trimming: 3 bases; J trimming: 0 bases; junction bases outside the gene matches: 21. Germline V gene data show CDR1 as GEAIGNYY and CDR2 as EKD. CDR3 length: 23 amino acids. The CDR3 loop is CACDPLAVLGGRIGSWDTRQMFF. In DNA form, the CDR3 reads TGTGCCTGTGACCCCCTCGCCGTACTGGGGGGTAGAATAGGCTCCTGGGACACCCGACAGATGTTTTTC.

As to this clone: A much larger clonotype is one base distant, so this may be a read error. Other nucleotide sequences from this sample produce the same CDR3. This chain links TRDV2 with TRDJ3; 9 positions match TRDD3. The trim removed 7 bases at V and 0 bases at J, leaving 15 bases unmatched. Germline V gives CDR1 GEAIGNYY, CDR2 EKD. This CDR3 comprises 20 residues. The CDR3 region has the DNA TGTGCCTGCGATCCCTTACTGGGGGAGACGAGCTCCTGGGACACCCGACAGATGTTTTTC. Protein product: CACDPLLGETSSWDTRQMFF.

In the case of this clone: This sequence may be a read error, since a much larger clone differs from it by one base. Distinct nucleotide sequences in the sample also encode this CDR3. The chain is built from TRDV2 and TRDJ3; TRDD2 aligns across 7 bases. The V gene's germline CDR1 is GEAIGNYY and CDR2 EKD. The junction had 14 bases not matched to a gene; V was cut back by 0 bases and J by 4 bases. The CDR3 runs to 20 residues. For the CDR3, the DNA is TGTGCCTGTGACACCGGTTTTCCTACTGGAGGCTCGTGGGACACCCGACAGATGTTTTTC. It codes for CACDTGFPTGGSWDTRQMFF.

With regard to this clone: This could be a read error, since a much larger clone is one nucleotide away. Other nucleotide sequences in the sample specify the same CDR3. This rearrangement joins TRDV2 to TRDJ3; maybe TRDD3 (5 bases). The CDR3 runs 19 residues. Germline loops: CDR1 GEAIGNYY, CDR2 EKD. Trimming removed 2 bases at V and 0 bases at J, with 16 bases between. The CDR3 here is CACDSTGGLSSWDTRQMFF. DNA for the CDR3: TGTGCCTGTGACAGTACTGGAGGCCTAAGCTCCTGGGACACCCGACAGATGTTTTTC.

The table lists this clone with a few counts. It may be a read error: a sequence one base away is much more abundant. The sample carries other DNA sequences with the same CDR3. The chain couples TRDV2 to TRDJ3; 10 bases match TRDD3. The V gene end was trimmed by 7 bases and the J gene end by 0 bases; junction bases not matched to a gene: 8. CDR3 length equals 18 residues. Germline V CDR1 and CDR2: GEAIGNYY, EKD. CDR3 bases: TGTGCCTGCGACGTACTGGGGGATTACTCCTGGGACACCCGACAGATGTTTTTC. It translates to CACDVLGDYSWDTRQMFF.

This clone was observed a few times. A single base separates this from a much larger clone, so it may be a read error. The sample holds other DNA sequences that translate to the same CDR3. The CDR3 sequence: CACDSVLGDTSGSWDTRQMFF. Written as DNA, the CDR3 is TGTGCCTGTGACTCCGTACTGGGGGATACGTCCGGCTCCTGGGATACCCGACAGATGTTTTTC. This chain uses TRDV2 with TRDJ3, with TRDD3 matching 13 bases. The CDR3 consists of 21 residues. Germline assignment: CDR1 GEAIGNYY and CDR2 EKD.

This clone showed up just a few times. Translating this DNA gives a protein that differs at residue 10 from the TCRdb one, which belongs to a much larger clone; a read error is likely, and the protein shown is this translation. This chain uses TRDV2 with TRDJ1; 7 bases line up with TRDD2. The CDR3 totals 20 residues. The J segment lost 7 bases and the V segment lost 0 bases, leaving 25 bases of the junction unmatched. Per the germline V gene, CDR1 is GEAIGNYY and CDR2 is EKD. CDR3 sequence (DNA): TGTGCCTGTGACACCAAACCTTCCTCACCCATCAAAAGTCCGATCGGTAAACTCATCTTT. Its translation: CACDTKPSSPIKSPIGKLIF.

This clone was picked up a small number of times. A far larger clone differs by one base, so this is likely a read error. The chain combines TRDV2 with TRDJ3, with 11 bases aligning to TRDD3. Germline CDR1 reads GEAIGNYY; CDR2 reads EKD. The CDR3 loop spans 19 amino acids. The CDR3 bases are TGTGCCTGTGACACCTGGGGGATACGCAGCTCCTGGGGCACCCGACAGATGTTTTTC. It yields the protein CACDTWGIRSSWGTRQMFF.

For this clone: One base separates it from a far larger clone, so it is likely a read error. The same CDR3 also results from other DNA sequences found in this sample. This rearrangement joins TRDV2 to TRDJ1, with 8 bases matching TRDD3. V gave up 4 bases and J gave up 0 bases; unmatched junction bases: 3. The CDR3 runs 14 residues. Germline V gene lookup returns CDR1 GEAIGNYY and CDR2 EKD. CDR3 residues: CACDYWGDTDKLIF. CDR3 bases: TGTGCCTGTGATTACTGGGGGGACACCGATAAACTCATCTTT.

This clone was observed a few times. The amino acid sequence in TCRdb belongs to a much larger clone and departs from this DNA's translation at residue 4, likely a sequencing read error; the sequence shown is translated from the DNA. The CDR3 sequence: CACGTGWGSRLIF. The CDR3 coding sequence is TGTGCCTGTGGCACCGGCTGGGGGAGTAGACTCATCTTT. The chain combines TRDV2 with TRDJ1; TRDD3 agrees at 8 bases. This CDR3 is built from 13 residues. CDR1 and CDR2 (germline): GEAIGNYY, EKD.

This clone was counted a few times. With a far larger clone one base away, a read error is the likely cause. The chain links TRDV2 to TRDJ2; 9 nucleotides align to TRDD3. After removal of 5 bases from V and 1 base from J, the junction contained 4 bases not matched to a gene. Looked up from germline, CDR1 is GEAIGNYY and CDR2 is EKD. The CDR3 contains 15 residues. The CDR3 nucleotides are TGTGCCTGTGGCGTACTGGGGGATTTGACAGCACAACTCTTCTTT. Protein sequence: CACGVLGDLTAQLFF.